The following is a T cell receptor beta chain sequence with its context. Its antigen is still unknown. This sample is part of a study of identical twins. The V gene end was trimmed by 6 bases and the J gene end by 2 bases; junction bases not matched to a gene: 13. The CDR3 length is 16 residues. All of the donors were Caucasians in good health. General observations from the study: Twins showed weaker excess sharing in their beta out-of-frame sequences.

TCRdb used MiXCR to reprocess the 5' RACE reads, holding one entry per CDR3 protein. The sample records 570,000 or so distinct CDR3 sequences, more than 9% being singletons. These same records also appear under a second study, on yellow fever vaccine responses in identical twins. As reported in that work: Twins reportedly appeared to share part of their vaccine T cell response while keeping part individual.

The sequenced sample was PBMCs. This sequence originates from a woman aged 18-29 years in good health. This chain connects TRBV12-3 or TRBV12-4 to TRBJ2-7, with 7 bases matching TRBD2. The CDR3 reads CASSPRGGSWTYEQYF. CDR3 nucleotide sequence: TGTGCCAGCAGCCCCCGCGGCGGGAGTTGGACCTACGAGCAGTACTTC.